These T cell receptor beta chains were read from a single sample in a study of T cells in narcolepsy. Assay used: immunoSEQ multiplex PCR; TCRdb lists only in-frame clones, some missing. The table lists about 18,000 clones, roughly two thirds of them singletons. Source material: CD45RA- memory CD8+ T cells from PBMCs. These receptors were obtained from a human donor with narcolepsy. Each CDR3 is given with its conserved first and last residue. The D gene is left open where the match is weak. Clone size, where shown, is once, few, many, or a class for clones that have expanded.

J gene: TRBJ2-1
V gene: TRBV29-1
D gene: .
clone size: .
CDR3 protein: CSANDLIDREVYNEQFF
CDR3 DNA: TGCAGCGCCAACGACCTTATCGACAGGGAGGTCTACAATGAGCAGTTCTTC

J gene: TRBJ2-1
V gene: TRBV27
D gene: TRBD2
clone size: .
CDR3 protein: CASSTTTSGGAYNEQFF
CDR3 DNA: TGTGCCAGCAGTACAACGACTAGCGGGGGGGCCTACAATGAGCAGTTCTTC

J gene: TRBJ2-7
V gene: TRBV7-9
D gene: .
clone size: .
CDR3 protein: CASSSDNRALEQYF
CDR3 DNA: TGTGCCAGCAGCTCAGATAACAGGGCCCTCGAGCAGTACTTC

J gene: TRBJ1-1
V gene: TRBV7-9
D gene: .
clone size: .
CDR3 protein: CASSSIGNEAFF
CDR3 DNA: TGTGCCAGCAGCTCTATAGGGAATGAAGCTTTCTTT

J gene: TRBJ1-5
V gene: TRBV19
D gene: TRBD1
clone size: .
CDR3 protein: CASSLGQGAFQPQHF
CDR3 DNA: TGTGCCAGTAGTTTAGGACAGGGGGCCTTTCAGCCCCAGCATTTT

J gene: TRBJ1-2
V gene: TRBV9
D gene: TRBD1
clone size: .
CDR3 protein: CASSADTGGNYGYTF
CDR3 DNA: TGTGCCAGCAGCGCCGATACAGGGGGCAACTATGGCTACACCTTC

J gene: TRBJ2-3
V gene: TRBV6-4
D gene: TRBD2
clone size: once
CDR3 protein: CASRTSGRVTDTQYF
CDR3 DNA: TGTGCCAGCAGGACTAGCGGGAGGGTCACAGATACGCAGTATTTT

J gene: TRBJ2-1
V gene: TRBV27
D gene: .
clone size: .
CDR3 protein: CASTKLRDSGTEQFF
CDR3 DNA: TGTGCCAGCACCAAACTGAGGGACTCGGGTACGGAGCAGTTCTTC

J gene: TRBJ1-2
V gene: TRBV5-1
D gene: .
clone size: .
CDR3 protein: CASSFDSWGYGYTF
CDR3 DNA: TGCGCCAGCAGCTTCGACTCGTGGGGCTATGGCTACACCTTC

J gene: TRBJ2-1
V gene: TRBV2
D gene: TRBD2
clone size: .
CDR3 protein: CASSEGAGFNNEQFF
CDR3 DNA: TGTGCCAGCAGTGAGGGAGCGGGGTTCAACAATGAGCAGTTCTTC

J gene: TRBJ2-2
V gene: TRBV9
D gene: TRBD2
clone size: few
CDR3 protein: CASSVHPGGWTGELFF
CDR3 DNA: TGTGCCAGCAGCGTGCACCCGGGGGGGTGGACCGGGGAGCTGTTTTTT

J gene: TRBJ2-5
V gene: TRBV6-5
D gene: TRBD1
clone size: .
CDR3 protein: CASSSPGQGLQETQYF
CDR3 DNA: TGTGCCAGCAGTTCGCCGGGACAGGGGCTCCAGGAGACCCAGTACTTC

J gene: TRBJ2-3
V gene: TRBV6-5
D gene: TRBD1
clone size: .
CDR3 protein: CASSGTEDTDTQYF
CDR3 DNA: TGTGCCAGCAGTGGGACAGAAGACACAGATACGCAGTATTTT

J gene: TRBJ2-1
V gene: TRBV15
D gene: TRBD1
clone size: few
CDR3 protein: CATSRYRDRDNEQFF
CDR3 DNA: TGTGCCACCAGCAGATACCGGGACAGGGACAATGAGCAGTTCTTC

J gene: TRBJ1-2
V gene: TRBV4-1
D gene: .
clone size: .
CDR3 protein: CASSHPGSSRYYGYTF
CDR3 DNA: TGCGCCAGCAGCCATCCCGGATCGAGTAGGTACTATGGCTACACCTTC

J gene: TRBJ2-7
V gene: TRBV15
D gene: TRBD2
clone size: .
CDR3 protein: CATLPAGGPYEQYF
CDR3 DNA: TGTGCCACCCTACCAGCGGGGGGCCCCTACGAGCAGTACTTC

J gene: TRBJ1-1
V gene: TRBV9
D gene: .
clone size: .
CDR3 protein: CASSVYAELGVGNTEAFF
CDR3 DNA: TGTGCCAGCAGCGTATACGCTGAATTGGGGGTGGGAAACACTGAAGCTTTCTTT

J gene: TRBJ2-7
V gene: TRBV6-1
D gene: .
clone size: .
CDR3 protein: CASSERPAGTYEQYF
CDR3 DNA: TGTGCCAGCAGTGAACGCCCTGCAGGCACCTACGAGCAGTACTTC

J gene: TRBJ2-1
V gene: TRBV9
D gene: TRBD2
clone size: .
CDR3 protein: CASSVAVSGRYNEQFF
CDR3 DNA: TGTGCCAGCAGCGTAGCTGTTAGCGGGAGATACAATGAGCAGTTCTTC

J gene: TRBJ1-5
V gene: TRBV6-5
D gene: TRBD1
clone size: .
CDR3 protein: CASSPQGGNQPQHF
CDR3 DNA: TGTGCCAGCAGCCCACAGGGGGGCAATCAGCCCCAGCATTTT

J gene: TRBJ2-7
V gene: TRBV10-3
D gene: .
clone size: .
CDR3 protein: CAISESGGPIYEQYF
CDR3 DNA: TGTGCCATCAGTGAGTCAGGGGGACCGATTTACGAGCAGTACTTC

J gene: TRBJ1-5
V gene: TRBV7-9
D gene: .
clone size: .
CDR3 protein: CASSATVNSNQPQHF
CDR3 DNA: TGTGCCAGCAGCGCCACGGTTAATAGCAATCAGCCCCAGCATTTT

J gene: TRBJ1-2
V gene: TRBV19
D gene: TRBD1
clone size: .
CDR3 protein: CASRYRGDGYTF
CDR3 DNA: TGTGCCAGTAGATACAGGGGCGATGGCTACACCTTC

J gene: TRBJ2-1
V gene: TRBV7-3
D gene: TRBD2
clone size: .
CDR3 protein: CASSPGLSGNPYNEQFF
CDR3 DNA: TGTGCCAGCAGTCCAGGCCTCAGCGGGAACCCCTACAATGAGCAGTTCTTC

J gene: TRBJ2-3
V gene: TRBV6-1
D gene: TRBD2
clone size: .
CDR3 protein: CASSELAGADTQYF
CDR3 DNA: TGTGCCAGCAGTGAACTAGCGGGAGCAGATACGCAGTATTTT

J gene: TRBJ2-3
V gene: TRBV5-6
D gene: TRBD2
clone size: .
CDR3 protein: CASNLGLGTDTQYF
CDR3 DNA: TGTGCCAGCAACCTCGGACTAGGCACAGATACGCAGTATTTT

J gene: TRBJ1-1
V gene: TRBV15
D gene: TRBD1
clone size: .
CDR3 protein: CATSRWTGGTEAFF
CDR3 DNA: TGTGCCACCAGCAGATGGACAGGGGGCACTGAAGCTTTCTTT